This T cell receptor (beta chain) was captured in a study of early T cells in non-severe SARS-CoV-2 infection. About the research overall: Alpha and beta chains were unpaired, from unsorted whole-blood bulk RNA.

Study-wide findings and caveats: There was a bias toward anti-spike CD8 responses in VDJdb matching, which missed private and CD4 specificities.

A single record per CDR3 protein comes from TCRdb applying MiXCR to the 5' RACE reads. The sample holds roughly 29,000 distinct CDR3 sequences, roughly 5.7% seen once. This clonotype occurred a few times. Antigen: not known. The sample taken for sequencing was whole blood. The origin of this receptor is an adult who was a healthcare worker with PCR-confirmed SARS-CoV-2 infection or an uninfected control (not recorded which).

CDR3 region: CASRPFGTGQHEQYF. CDR3 DNA sequence: TGTGCCAGCAGACCTTTCGGGACAGGGCAACACGAGCAGTACTTC. This rearrangement joins TRBV11-2 to TRBJ2-7, with 9 nucleotides matching TRBD1. CDR3 size: 15 residues. Per the germline V gene, CDR1 is SGHAT and CDR2 is FQNNGV. The junction had 11 bases not matched to a gene; V was cut back by 6 bases and J by 5 bases.